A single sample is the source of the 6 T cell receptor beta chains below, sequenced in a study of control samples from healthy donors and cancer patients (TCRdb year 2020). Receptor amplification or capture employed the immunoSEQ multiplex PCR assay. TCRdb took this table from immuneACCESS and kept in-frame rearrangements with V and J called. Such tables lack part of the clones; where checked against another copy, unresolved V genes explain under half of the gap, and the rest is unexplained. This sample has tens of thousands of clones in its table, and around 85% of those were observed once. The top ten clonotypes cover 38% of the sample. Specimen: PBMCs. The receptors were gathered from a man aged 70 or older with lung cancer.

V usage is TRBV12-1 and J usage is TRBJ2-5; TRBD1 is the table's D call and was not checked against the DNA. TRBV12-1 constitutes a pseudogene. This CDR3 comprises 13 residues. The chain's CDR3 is CASSRGQGETQYF. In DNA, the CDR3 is TGTGCCAGCAGCCGTGGACAGGGAGAGACCCAGTACTTC.

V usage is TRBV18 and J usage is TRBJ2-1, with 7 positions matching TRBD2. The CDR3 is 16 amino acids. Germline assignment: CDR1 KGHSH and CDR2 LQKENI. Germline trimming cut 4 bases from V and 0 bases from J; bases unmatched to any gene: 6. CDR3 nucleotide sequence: TGTGCCAGCTCACGGGAAGCGGGGAGCTCCTACAATGAGCAGTTCTTC. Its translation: CASSREAGSSYNEQFF. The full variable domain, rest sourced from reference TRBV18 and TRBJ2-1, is NAGVMQNPRHLVRRRGQEARLRCSPMKGHSHVYWYRQLPEEGLKFMVYLQKENIIDESGMPKERFSAEFPKEGPSILRIQQVVRGDSAAYFCASSREAGSSYNEQFFGPGTRLTVL.

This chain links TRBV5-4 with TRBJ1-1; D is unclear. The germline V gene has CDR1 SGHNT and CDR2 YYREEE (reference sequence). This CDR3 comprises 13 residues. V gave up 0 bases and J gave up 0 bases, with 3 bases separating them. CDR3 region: CASSLDLNTEAFF. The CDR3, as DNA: TGTGCCAGCAGCTTGGACTTGAACACTGAAGCTTTCTTT.

The DNA of the CDR3 is TGTGCCAGCTCACCATTAGGCTCCACGGGCTCCTATAATTCACCCCTCCACTTT. It specifies CASSPLGSTGSYNSPLHF. The chain recombines TRBV18 with TRBJ1-6; D not certain. Germline CDR1 is KGHSH and CDR2 is LQKENI. The V end lost 2 bases, the J end lost 0 bases, and 14 bases lay between the germline ends. The CDR3 has 18 amino acids. The whole variable domain, filled in from reference TRBV18 and TRBJ1-6, reads NAGVMQNPRHLVRRRGQEARLRCSPMKGHSHVYWYRQLPEEGLKFMVYLQKENIIDESGMPKERFSAEFPKEGPSILRIQQVVRGDSAAYFCASSPLGSTGSYNSPLHFGNGTRLTVT.

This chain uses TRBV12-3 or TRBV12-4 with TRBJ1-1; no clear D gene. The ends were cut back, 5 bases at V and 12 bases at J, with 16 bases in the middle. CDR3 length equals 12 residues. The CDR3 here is CASSPGRVRTFF. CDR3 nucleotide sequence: TGTGCCAGCAGTCCCGGCCGGGTTAGGACTTTCTTT.

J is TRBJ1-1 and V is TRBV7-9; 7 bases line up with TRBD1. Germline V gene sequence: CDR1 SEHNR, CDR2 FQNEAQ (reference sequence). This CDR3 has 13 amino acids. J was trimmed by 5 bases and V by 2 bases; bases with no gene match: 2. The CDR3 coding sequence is TGTGCCAGCAGCTTACAGGGGGGAACTGAAGCTTTCTTT. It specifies CASSLQGGTEAFF. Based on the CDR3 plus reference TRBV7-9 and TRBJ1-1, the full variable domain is DTGVSQNPRHKITKRGQNVTFRCDPISEHNRLYWYRQTLGQGPEFLTYFQNEAQLEKSRLLSDRFSAERPKGSFSTLEIQRTEQGDSAMYLCASSLQGGTEAFFGQGTRLTVV.